The 22 T cell receptor beta chains in this list originate from one sample, sequenced in a study of T cells in Graves' hyperthyroidism and ophthalmopathy. Researchers amplified the TCR beta CDR3 regions from RNA transcripts. First-round RT-PCR with HTBI primers amplified the TCR CDR3 region. TCRdb re-derived calls from the multiplex PCR reads in MiXCR, one entry per CDR3 protein. The table shows approximately 600,000 distinct CDR3 sequences, with around 15% occurring only once. Sequenced material: blood. Receptors were obtained from a woman aged 30 to 39 with Graves' hyperthyroidism.

This clonotype occurred many times. The chain recombines TRBV30 with TRBJ2-2; 7 nucleotides line up with TRBD1. Trimming took 4 bases from V and 2 from J; bases not matched to a gene: 10. The germline V gene has CDR1 GTSNPN and CDR2 SVGIG (reference sequence). The CDR3 is 16 residues long. Here the CDR3 DNA reads TGTGCCTGGATCCTTAAAGGGACAGCAAACACCGGGGAGCTGTTTTTT. Its translation: CAWILKGTANTGELFF.

Ten or more counts support this clonotype. This chain connects TRBV7-9 to TRBJ1-1; D may be TRBD1 (5 bases). The V gene's germline CDR1 is SEHNR and CDR2 FQNEAQ (reference sequence). V was shortened by 1 base and J by 3 bases, with 15 bases between the two germline ends. The length of the CDR3 is 16 residues. The chain's CDR3 is CASSLGRTGPDTEAFF. The CDR3 nucleotides read TGTGCCAGCAGCTTAGGGCGCACAGGCCCGGACACTGAAGCTTTCTTT.

The CDR3 spells CASSVANDTPQHF. CDR3 coding DNA: TGTGCCAGCAGCGTAGCTAATGATACGCCCCAGCATTTT. This chain connects TRBV9 to TRBJ1-5, with D unresolved. CDR1 and CDR2 (germline): SGDLS, YYNGEE. V was trimmed by 0 bases and J by 9 bases, leaving 10 bases between them. The CDR3 loop spans 13 amino acids.

The CDR3 region has the DNA TGTGCCAGCAGCCAAGAAAGGCAGGGGCTCGGCACAGATACGCAGTATTTT. Amino acid sequence: CASSQERQGLGTDTQYF. The chain links TRBV14 to TRBJ2-3; TRBD1 is a possible D gene (6 bases). This CDR3 contains 17 residues. Trimming pared 0 bases from V and 1 base from J, leaving 14 bases between. Germline loops: CDR1 SGHDN, CDR2 FVKESK. Drawing the rest from reference TRBV14 and TRBJ2-3, the complete variable domain is EAGVTQFPSHSVIEKGQTVTLRCDPISGHDNLYWYRRVMGKEIKFLLHFVKESKQDESGMPNNRFLAERTGGTYSTLKVQPAELEDSGVYFCASSQERQGLGTDTQYFGPGTRLTVL.

This clonotype was recorded many times. V usage is TRBV3-1 and J usage is TRBJ2-1; 7 nucleotides align to TRBD2. This CDR3 has 15 amino acids. V trimming: 0 bases; J trimming: 5 bases; junction bases outside the gene matches: 4. Germline V gene lookup returns CDR1 LGHDT and CDR2 YNNKEL (reference sequence). CDR3 in DNA: TGTGCCAGCAGCCAAGATGGCGGGAGCCACAATGAGCAGTTCTTC. Protein sequence: CASSQDGGSHNEQFF.

Many counts were recorded for this clonotype. The V gene is TRBV28, the J gene TRBJ2-1, with D perhaps matching TRBD1 (6 bases). Trimming stripped 8 bases from V and 3 bases from J, with 14 bases between. CDR1 is MDHEN, CDR2 SYDVKM, per germline. CDR3 length equals 14 residues. The CDR3 protein is CASGGDRIYNEQFF. Here the CDR3 DNA reads TGTGCCAGCGGAGGAGACAGGATCTACAATGAGCAGTTCTTC. Combining the CDR3 with reference TRBV28 and TRBJ2-1 gives the whole variable domain DVKVTQSSRYLVKRTGEKVFLECVQDMDHENMFWYRQDPGLGLRLIYFSYDVKMKEKGDIPEGYSVSREKKERFSLILESASTNQTSMYLCASGGDRIYNEQFFGPGTRLTVL.

The gene calls are TRBV7-2 and TRBJ1-2, with TRBD1 matching over 10 bases. The CDR3 has 15 amino acids. V shed 5 bases, J shed 5 bases, and the junction held 8 bases outside the gene matches. Looked up from germline, CDR1 is SGHTA and CDR2 is FQGNSA. The CDR3 DNA reads TGTGCCAGCAGCCACCAGACAGGGGGCGTATATGGCTACACCTTC. This sequence encodes CASSHQTGGVYGYTF.

This clonotype was picked up many times. This chain links TRBV7-2 with TRBJ2-7; 10 bases match TRBD2. The CDR3 spans 16 residues. The V gene's germline CDR1 is SGHTA and CDR2 FQGNSA. After removal of 5 bases from V and 0 bases from J, the junction contained 7 bases not matched to a gene. CDR3 nucleotide sequence: TGTGCCAGCAGCCCCACCGGGACTAGCGTCTCCTACGAGCAGTACTTC. Translation gives CASSPTGTSVSYEQYF.

The gene calls are TRBV9 and TRBJ1-1, with D tentatively TRBD1 (5 bases). V was clipped by 3 bases and J by 2 bases, with 14 bases between them. CDR1 is SGDLS, CDR2 YYNGEE, per germline. CDR3 length: 15 residues. The CDR3 is CASSAQGGGNTEAFF. In nucleotides, the CDR3 is TGTGCCAGCAGCGCCCAAGGCGGGGGTAACACTGAAGCTTTCTTT.

This chain connects TRBV29-1 to TRBJ1-1, with TRBD1 identical over 7 bases. CDR1 and CDR2 (germline): SQVTM, ANQGSEA. The CDR3 runs to 12 residues. V was pared by 4 bases and J by 8 bases, with 7 bases of the junction left unmatched. The CDR3 nucleotides are TGCAGCGTTGCGGGAGGGGGCGCGGAAGCTTTCTTT. The encoded protein is CSVAGGGAEAFF.

Many counts were recorded for this clonotype. The genes are TRBV18 and TRBJ1-1; 10 bases map to TRBD1. This CDR3 has 15 residues. The J segment lost 4 bases and the V segment lost 3 bases, leaving 5 bases of the junction unmatched. Germline CDR1 reads KGHSH; CDR2 reads LQKENI. CDR3 sequence reads: CASSPRQGAGTEAFF. The CDR3 coding sequence is TGTGCCAGCTCACCCCGACAGGGGGCCGGCACTGAAGCTTTCTTT.

This clonotype was counted at least ten times. The junction shows a germline mismatch at one end, possibly a read error. The chain is built from TRBV28 and TRBJ2-7; possibly TRBD1 for D (6 bases). There are 13 residues in the CDR3. Germline V gene lookup returns CDR1 MDHEN and CDR2 SYDVKM. The CDR3 DNA is TGTGCCAGCAGAGGGCAGGGGAAGTACGGGCAGTACTTC. This gives the protein CASRGQGKYGQYF.

This clonotype was observed a few times. This sequence joins TRBV27 and TRBJ1-5, with D perhaps TRBD1 (5 bases). Trimming shortened V by 2 bases and J by 0 bases, and 14 bases separated the two germline ends. The CDR3 runs 17 residues. Per germline, CDR1 MNHEY and CDR2 SMNVEV (reference sequence). CDR3 protein: CASSLRGGVYSNQPQHF. CDR3 nucleotide sequence: TGTGCCAGCAGTTTACGGGGGGGGGTTTATAGCAATCAGCCCCAGCATTTT.

As to this clonotype: This may arise from a read error, as a much more abundant clone is one base away. V is TRBV28 and J is TRBJ2-1, with 8 bases aligning to TRBD2. CDR1 is MDHEN, CDR2 SYDVKM, per germline. Unmatched junction bases numbered 11, after V lost 4 bases and J lost 6 bases. The CDR3 loop spans 16 amino acids. The CDR3 loop reads CASSSQLAEGGNEQFF. CDR3 sequence (DNA): TGTGCCAGCAGTTCCCAACTAGCGGAGGGGGGCAATGAGCAGTTCTTC.

In the case of this clonotype: This clone may be a read error of a much larger clone one base away. The gene calls are TRBV28 and TRBJ1-1; 9 bases line up with TRBD1. The junction had 3 bases not matched to a gene; V was cut back by 6 bases and J by 1 base. Germline loops: CDR1 MDHEN, CDR2 SYDVKM. The CDR3 runs 14 residues. Written as DNA, the CDR3 is TGTGCCAGCAGGAAACAGGGGGCGAACACTGAAGCTTTCTTT. Translation: CASRKQGANTEAFF.

The chain links TRBV19 to TRBJ1-1; D uncertain. Germline V CDR1 and CDR2: LNHDA, SQIVND (reference sequence). The CDR3 is 14 residues long. V was clipped by 3 bases and J by 0 bases, with 8 bases between them. The CDR3 nucleotides read TGTGCCAGTAGTATTGGCAGCCTGAACACTGAAGCTTTCTTT. Residues: CASSIGSLNTEAFF.

In this sample, this clonotype turned up many times. The genes are TRBV12-3 or TRBV12-4 and TRBJ2-7; TRBD2 matches at 9 bases. This CDR3 spans 13 amino acids. The ends lost 6 bases at V and 2 bases at J; junction bases unmatched: 2. CDR3: CASRASGTYEQYF. The CDR3 DNA reads TGTGCCAGCAGGGCTAGCGGGACCTACGAGCAGTACTTC.

This clonotype has more than one count but fewer than ten. The chain recombines TRBV2 with TRBJ2-2, with TRBD2 as a possible D gene (6 bases). V lost 6 bases, J lost 3 bases, and 20 bases lay in between. CDR1 is SNHLY, CDR2 FYNNEI, per germline. The length of the CDR3 is 17 residues. Here the CDR3 DNA reads TGTGCCAGCAGCCCCGGGAGCCCCGACGTGTACACCGGGGAGCTGTTTTTT. This translates into CASSPGSPDVYTGELFF.

This clonotype has a count of ten or more. The chain couples TRBV27 to TRBJ1-1; D is undetermined. The CDR3 is made up of 13 amino acids. Germline V gene lookup returns CDR1 MNHEY and CDR2 SMNVEV (reference sequence). The V gene lost 8 bases and the J gene lost 1 base, with 11 bases spanning the gap. Here the CDR3 DNA reads TGTGCCAGCCGACTCTCAAGGAACACTGAAGCTTTCTTT. Translation: CASRLSRNTEAFF.

This clonotype showed up just a few times. The V gene is TRBV13, the J gene TRBJ1-3, with 8 bases identical to TRBD1. In germline, CDR1 is PRHDT, CDR2 FYEKMQ (reference sequence). Trimming at V came to 5 bases and at J to 0 bases, leaving 12 bases not matched to a gene. The CDR3 has 18 amino acids. The CDR3 nucleotides read TGTGCCAGCAGCCTTGGGGGGGGGACAGGCGTCTCTGGAAACACCATATATTTT. Translated, it gives CASSLGGGTGVSGNTIYF.

In this sample, this clonotype turned up a few times. The V and J genes are TRBV6-1 and TRBJ1-1; D is unclear. Germline CDR1 MNHNS, CDR2 SASEGT. V gave up 5 bases and J gave up 0 bases, with 10 bases separating them. This CDR3 has 14 residues. The CDR3 DNA is TGTGCCAGCAGTATGGTTTCCGTGAACACTGAAGCTTTCTTT. This codes for CASSMVSVNTEAFF.

This clonotype was recorded many times. The rearrangement uses TRBV5-6 and TRBJ1-1; tentatively, D is TRBD1 (6 bases). CDR3 length: 19 amino acids. Germline V gene lookup returns CDR1 SGHDT and CDR2 YYEEEE. The V and J ends lost 4 bases and 1 base respectively, with 26 bases between them. The CDR3 region is CASSVDLWGGQGSNTEAFF. CDR3 coding DNA: TGTGCCAGCAGCGTCGATCTTTGGGGGGGGCAGGGGTCGAACACTGAAGCTTTCTTT. Full variable domain (rest looked up from reference TRBV5-6 and TRBJ1-1): DAGVTQSPTHLIKTRGQQVTLRCSPKSGHDTVSWYQQALGQGPQFIFQYYEEEERQRGNFPDRFSGHQFPNYSSELNVNALLLGDSALYLCASSVDLWGGQGSNTEAFFGQGTRLTVV.